These T cell receptor beta chains were read from a single sample in a study of human T cells and chemical hapten exposure. TCRdb re-called the RACE reads with MiXCR, one entry per CDR3 protein. Seen here are 65,000 to 85,000 distinct CDR3 sequences, about a tenth observed once, and the top ten hold more than 1.1%. The starting material was whole blood, obtained in connection with sensitization to the hapten diphenylcyclopropenone (DPC). These receptors all come from a woman aged 50 to 60 with alopecia areata. Some clones in this sample may be carry-over from other donors' samples. Both conserved end residues are part of each CDR3. Fields, in order: J gene, D gene, V gene, clone size, CDR3 DNA, CDR3 protein. D genes are given only for firm matches. Rows give clone size only sometimes, using once, few, many, or a class for an expanded clone.

TRBJ2-5 | TRBD2 | TRBV7-6 | few | TGTGCCAGCAGCTTAGAGATTAGCGGGAACCAAGGGACCCAGTACTTC | CASSLEISGNQGTQYF
TRBJ2-3 | TRBD2 | TRBV5-1 | - | TGCGCCAGCAGCCTGGGACTAGCAGGCACAGATACGCAGTATTTT | CASSLGLAGTDTQYF
TRBJ2-3 | TRBD1 | TRBV7-2 | few | TGTGCCAGCAGCTTAGGACAGGGGGCGAAAAATACGCAGTATTTT | CASSLGQGAKNTQYF
TRBJ2-3 | TRBD2 | TRBV29-1 | few | TGCAGCGTTGGGGGAGGGTCAGATACGCAGTATTTT | CSVGGGSDTQYF
TRBJ2-2 | - | TRBV19 | - | TGTGCCAGTAACTCAGGGACGGGAGCCAACACCGGGGAGCTGTTTTTT | CASNSGTGANTGELFF
TRBJ2-2 | TRBD2 | TRBV12-3/TRBV12-4 | few | TGTGCCAGCAGTCGACTAGCGGGACTGAACACCGGGGAGCTGTTTTTT | CASSRLAGLNTGELFF
TRBJ2-7 | TRBD2 | TRBV14 | few | TGTGCCAGCAGCCGCCGGACTAGCGGGAGCGCCGAGCAGTACTTC | CASSRRTSGSAEQYF
TRBJ1-3 | TRBD1 | TRBV6-6 | - | TGTGCCATCCAGGGACAGGGGACAGGAAACACCATATATTTT | CAIQGQGTGNTIYF
TRBJ2-7 | TRBD1 | TRBV6-1 | few | TGTGCCAGCAGAGGGACAGGCACGGTGATGGGCTACGAGCAGTACTTC | CASRGTGTVMGYEQYF
TRBJ2-5 | - | TRBV6-2/TRBV6-3 | many | TGTGCCAGCAGTTACTCGTACGGGAAAGAGACCCAGTACTTC | CASSYSYGKETQYF
TRBJ1-5 | - | TRBV12-3/TRBV12-4 | few | TGTGCCAGCAGACAGGGCAATCAGCCCCAGCATTTT | CASRQGNQPQHF
TRBJ1-1 | TRBD1 | TRBV5-1 | many | TGCGCCAGCAGCATAATACAGGGGAGCACTGAAGCTTTCTTT | CASSIIQGSTEAFF
TRBJ1-6 | TRBD1 | TRBV18 | - | TGTGCCAGCTCACGACTTCCCAGACAGGGGGCAAGGAATTCACCCCTCCACTTT | CASSRLPRQGARNSPLHF
TRBJ2-5 | TRBD1 | TRBV29-1 | - | TGCAGCGTCGCCCGGGACAGCCAAGAGACCCAGTACTTC | CSVARDSQETQYF
TRBJ2-5 | TRBD2 | TRBV9 | - | TGTGCCAGCAGCACCAGCGGGGGTGAGACCCAGTACTTC | CASSTSGGETQYF
TRBJ2-2 | TRBD2 | TRBV12-3/TRBV12-4 | many | TGTGCCAGCAGCCATCCGGGACTAGCTGGCACCGGGGAGCTGTTTTTT | CASSHPGLAGTGELFF
TRBJ1-5 | TRBD1 | TRBV19 | - | TGTGCCACATCGGACAGGGGGAGCAATCAGCCCCAGCATTTT | CATSDRGSNQPQHF
TRBJ2-2 | - | TRBV3-1 | few | TGTGCCAGCAGCCAATGGAACACCGGGGAGCTGTTTTTT | CASSQWNTGELFF
TRBJ2-6 | TRBD1 | TRBV14 | many | TGTGCCAGCAGCCAAGACGGACAGGGGTCCGGGGCCAACGTCCTGACTTTC | CASSQDGQGSGANVLTF
TRBJ1-1 | TRBD1 | TRBV6-5 | - | TGTGCCAGCAGTTACTCGACAGGGAGAAACACTGAAGCTTTCTTT | CASSYSTGRNTEAFF
TRBJ2-7 | - | TRBV20-1 | many | TGCAGTGCTAGAGATCGAGGGAGTCCCTACGAGCAGTACTTC | CSARDRGSPYEQYF
TRBJ1-2 | - | TRBV19 | many | TGTGCCAGTAGTACCCAGGGAAGTGGCTATGGCTACACCTTC | CASSTQGSGYGYTF
TRBJ1-5 | - | TRBV7-9 | - | TGTGCCAGCAGCGGCCAGGGTCAGCCCCAGCATTTT | CASSGQGQPQHF